This T cell receptor beta chain was sequenced during a study of T cell responses to AZD1222 COVID-19 vaccine. Study results and caveats: Females made up more of the donors, who were largely white British, and clonal diversity may have come out too low. Receipt of two AZD1222 doses was followed by a rise in Spike-specific TCR breadth and depth. CD4 TCRs linked to vaccination spanned spike, dominating at 160-218 and 743-854.

Germline CDR1 and CDR2: LNHDA and SQIVND (reference sequence). Trimming took off 1 base at V and 1 base at J, with 11 bases between the two ends. The CDR3 totals 15 residues. On this clone: Its antigen is as yet unknown.

Sequencing used immunoSEQ multiplex PCR; TCRdb keeps in-frame clones, though not all of them. The sample carries about 93,000 clones, over 75% recorded once. Specimen: peripheral blood, collected 28 days after the second AZD1222 dose. This sequence joins TRBV19 and TRBJ2-7; perhaps TRBD2 as D (6 bases). This sequence was found in an adult who received the AZD1222 COVID-19 vaccine. For the CDR3, the DNA is TGTGCCAGTAGTATAGCCCCGGGGGAGTCCTACGAGCAGTACTTC. Protein product: CASSIAPGESYEQYF.